This TCR beta chain stems from a study of identical twins. Study results and caveats: Analyses of zero insertions could, in part, be confounded by invariant MAIT and iNKT cells. The study found weaker excess twin sharing in beta out-of-frame sequences.

TCRdb reprocessed the 5' RACE reads via MiXCR and lists one record per CDR3 protein. The sample shows just under 650,000 distinct CDR3 sequences, roughly 6.6% of them seen only once. As to this clonotype: The antigen remains unidentified.

After removal of 0 bases from V and 5 bases from J, the junction contained 10 bases not matched to a gene. This CDR3 is 16 amino acids long. In germline, CDR1 is DFQATT, CDR2 SNEGSKA (reference sequence). Another study also made use of these data, one on yellow fever vaccine responses in identical twins.

The clonotype comes from a woman between 18 and 29 years old in good health. This chain connects TRBV20-1 to TRBJ2-5, with 9 positions matching TRBD2. The sample consisted of PBMCs. The CDR3 DNA sequence: TGCAGTGCTAGAGACCCTAGCGGGGCCTATAGCGAGACCCAGTACTTC. It specifies CSARDPSGAYSETQYF.